One TCR beta chain is described in this entry. Both 60 Vbeta primers and 13 Jbeta primers went into the PCR. Assay: immunoSEQ multiplex PCR; the TCRdb copy retains only in-frame clones and omits some. The sample has roughly 120,000 clones, around 10% seen once. These data belong to a study of cytomegalovirus exposure and HLA in healthy donors. The V end was cut by 8 bases, the J end by 2 bases, with 12 bases between. Germline V lookup: CDR1 MNHEY, CDR2 SVGAGI. This CDR3 contains 13 residues. The TCR originated in a man aged 25-45 years in good health and CMV-seronegative. What was sequenced was PBMCs. The rearrangement joins TRBV6-5 to TRBJ2-5; maybe TRBD2 (6 bases). Here the CDR3 DNA reads TGTGCCAGCGTGGAGGGACCACAAGAGACCCAGTACTTC. Protein sequence: CASVEGPQETQYF.